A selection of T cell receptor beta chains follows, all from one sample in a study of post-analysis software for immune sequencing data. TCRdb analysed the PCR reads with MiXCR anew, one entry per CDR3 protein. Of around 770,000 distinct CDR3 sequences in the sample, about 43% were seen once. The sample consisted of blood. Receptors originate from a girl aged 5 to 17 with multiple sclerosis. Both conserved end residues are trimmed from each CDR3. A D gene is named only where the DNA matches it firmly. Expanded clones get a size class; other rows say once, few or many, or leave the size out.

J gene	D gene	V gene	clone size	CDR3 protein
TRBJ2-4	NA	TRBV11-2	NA	ASSHGRGGLILAKNIQY
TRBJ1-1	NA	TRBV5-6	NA	ASSLVGHTEAF
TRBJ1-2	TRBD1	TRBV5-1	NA	ASSSTPGQDYGYT
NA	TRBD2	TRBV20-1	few	SARSLAGAQETQY
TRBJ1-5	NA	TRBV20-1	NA	SAREGGKPQH
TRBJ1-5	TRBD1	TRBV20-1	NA	SVYRGQGHQPQH
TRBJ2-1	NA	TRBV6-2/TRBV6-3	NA	ASSYPMPSSSYNEQF
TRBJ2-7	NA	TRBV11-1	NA	ASSLGITTKYEQY
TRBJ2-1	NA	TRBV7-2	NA	ASSLPVHFDEQF
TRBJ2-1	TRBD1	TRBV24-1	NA	ATSDPGGVSYNEQF
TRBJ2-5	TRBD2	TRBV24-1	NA	ATSDWGSGRDEQETQY
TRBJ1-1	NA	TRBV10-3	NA	AISDEGGTTKNTEAF
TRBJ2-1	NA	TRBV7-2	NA	ASSSALGQF
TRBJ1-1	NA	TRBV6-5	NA	ASRLHPSTEAF
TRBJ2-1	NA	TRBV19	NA	ASSVGSAGEQF
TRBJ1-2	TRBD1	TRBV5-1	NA	ASSLSRQGDYGYT
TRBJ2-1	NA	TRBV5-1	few	ASSFAPGYEQF
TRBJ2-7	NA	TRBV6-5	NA	ASSLGQGVSHEQY
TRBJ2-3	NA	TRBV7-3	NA	ASSLSTGVGTDTQY
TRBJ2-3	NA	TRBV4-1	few	ASSQDWGTDTQY
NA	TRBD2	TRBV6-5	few	ASSRVGGRKETQY
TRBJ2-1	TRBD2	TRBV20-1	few	SARGGSRNEQF
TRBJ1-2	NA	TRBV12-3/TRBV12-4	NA	ASSLGFRVTNYGYT
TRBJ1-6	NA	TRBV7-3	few	ASSVRSPLH
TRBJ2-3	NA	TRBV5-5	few	ASSLAGGGTHTDTQY
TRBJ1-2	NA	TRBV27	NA	ASSHPRGHGYT
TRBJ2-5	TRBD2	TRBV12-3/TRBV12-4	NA	ASSRFTGTSVKQETQY
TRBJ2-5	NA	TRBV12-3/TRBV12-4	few	ASSLRGTQETQY
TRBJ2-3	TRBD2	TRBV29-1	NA	RVAGAATDTQY
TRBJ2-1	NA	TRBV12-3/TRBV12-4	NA	ASSQDTYNEQF
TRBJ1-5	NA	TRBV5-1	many	ASSLSGQSNQPQH
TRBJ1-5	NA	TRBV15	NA	ATSRDSEGTQPQH
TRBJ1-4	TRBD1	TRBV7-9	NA	ASSLTGPARIEKLF
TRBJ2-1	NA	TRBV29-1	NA	SLAGVRRDEQF
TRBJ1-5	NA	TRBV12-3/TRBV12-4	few	ASSFSGVNQPQH
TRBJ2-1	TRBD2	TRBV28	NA	ASSLISPLLAGRNEQF
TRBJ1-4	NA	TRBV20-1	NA	SAPERVGANEKLF
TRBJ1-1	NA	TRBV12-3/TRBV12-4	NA	ASSFSDFHEAF
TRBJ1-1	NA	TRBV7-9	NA	ASSPNFGAF
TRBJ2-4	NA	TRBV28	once	ASSLWGYGQDPREQY
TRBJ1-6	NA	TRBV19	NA	ASNRRGSPLH
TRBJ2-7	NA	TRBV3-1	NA	ASSQGSLPSYEQY
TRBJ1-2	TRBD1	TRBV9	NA	ASTMTGDPYGYT
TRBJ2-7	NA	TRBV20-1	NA	SARDRSGTHSYEQY
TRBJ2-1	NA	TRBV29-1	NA	SASTVLSDNEQF
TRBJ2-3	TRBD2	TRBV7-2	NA	ASSLVPSGGTDTQY
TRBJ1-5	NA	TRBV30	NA	AWSVGRVGGQPQH
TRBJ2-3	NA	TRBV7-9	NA	ASSYLTGVGTSTDTQY
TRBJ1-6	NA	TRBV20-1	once	SARDRQGVSPLH
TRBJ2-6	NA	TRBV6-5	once	ASRKTPSSGTNVLT
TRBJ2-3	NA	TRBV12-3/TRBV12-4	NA	ASSLGMSTDTQY
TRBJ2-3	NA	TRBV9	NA	ASSKEFADTQY
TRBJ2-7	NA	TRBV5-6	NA	ASSPAPLSYEQY
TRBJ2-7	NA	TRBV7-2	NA	ASSSNWPYEQY
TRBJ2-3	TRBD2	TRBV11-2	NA	ASSLEGGSADTQY
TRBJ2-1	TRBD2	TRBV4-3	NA	ASSPGASGRTYNEQF
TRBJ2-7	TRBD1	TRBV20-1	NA	SAAGQATGSYEQY
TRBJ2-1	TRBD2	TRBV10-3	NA	AISSGTSGTYNEQF
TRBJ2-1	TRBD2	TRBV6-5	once	ASSYDAGTSGGYNEQF
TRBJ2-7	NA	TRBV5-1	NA	AGSLTGSSSYEQY